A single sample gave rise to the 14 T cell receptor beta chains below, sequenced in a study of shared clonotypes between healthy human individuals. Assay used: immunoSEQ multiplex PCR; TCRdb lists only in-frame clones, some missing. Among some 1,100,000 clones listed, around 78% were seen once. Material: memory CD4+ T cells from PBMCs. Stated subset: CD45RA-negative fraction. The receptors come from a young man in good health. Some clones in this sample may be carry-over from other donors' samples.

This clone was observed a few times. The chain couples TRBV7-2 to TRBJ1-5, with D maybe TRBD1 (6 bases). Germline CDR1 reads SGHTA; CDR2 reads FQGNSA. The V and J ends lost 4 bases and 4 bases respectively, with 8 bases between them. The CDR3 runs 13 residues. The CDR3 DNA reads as TGTGCCAGCAGCTCAGGGGAGAATCAGCCCCAGCATTTT. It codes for CASSSGENQPQHF.

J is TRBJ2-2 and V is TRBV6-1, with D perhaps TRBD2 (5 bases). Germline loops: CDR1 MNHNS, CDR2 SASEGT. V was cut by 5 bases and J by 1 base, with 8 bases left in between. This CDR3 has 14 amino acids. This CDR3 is CASSRAVNTGELFF. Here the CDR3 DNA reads TGTGCCAGCAGTAGAGCGGTGAACACCGGGGAGCTGTTTTTT.

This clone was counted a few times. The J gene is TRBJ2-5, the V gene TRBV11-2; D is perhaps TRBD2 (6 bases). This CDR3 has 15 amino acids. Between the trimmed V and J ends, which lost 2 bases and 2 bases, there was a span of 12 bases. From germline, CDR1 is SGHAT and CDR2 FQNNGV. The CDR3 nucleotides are TGTGCCAGCAGCTTAAGGAGTCGGGGGCAAGAGACCCAGTACTTC. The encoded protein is CASSLRSRGQETQYF. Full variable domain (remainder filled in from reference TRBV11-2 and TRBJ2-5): EAGVAQSPRYKIIEKRQSVAFWCNPISGHATLYWYQQILGQGPKLLIQFQNNGVVDDSQLPKDRFSAERLKGVDSTLKIQPAKLEDSAVYLCASSLRSRGQETQYFGPGTRLLVL.

CDR3 residues: CASSWSGSPHEQYF. CDR3 DNA sequence: TGTGCCAGCAGTTGGAGCGGGAGTCCCCACGAGCAGTACTTC. The chain is built from TRBV6-5 and TRBJ2-7; 8 nucleotides match TRBD2. This CDR3 has 14 residues. In germline, CDR1 is MNHEY, CDR2 SVGAGI. The J segment lost 5 bases and the V segment lost 4 bases, leaving 7 bases of the junction unmatched.

The CDR3 region is CASSFYDPSTDTQYF. The DNA of the CDR3 is TGCGCCAGCAGTTTTTATGATCCGAGCACAGATACGCAGTATTTT. The genes are TRBV5-1 and TRBJ2-3, with D unresolved. CDR1 and CDR2 from the germline V gene are SGHRS and YFSETQ. The CDR3 consists of 15 residues. V lost 5 bases and J lost 0, with 13 bases in between.

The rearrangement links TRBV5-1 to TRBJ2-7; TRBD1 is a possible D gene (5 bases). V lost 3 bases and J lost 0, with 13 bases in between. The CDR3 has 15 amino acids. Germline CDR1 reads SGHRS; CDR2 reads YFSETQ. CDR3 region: CASSSWGASSYEQYF. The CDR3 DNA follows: TGCGCCAGCAGCTCGTGGGGCGCGAGCTCCTACGAGCAGTACTTC.

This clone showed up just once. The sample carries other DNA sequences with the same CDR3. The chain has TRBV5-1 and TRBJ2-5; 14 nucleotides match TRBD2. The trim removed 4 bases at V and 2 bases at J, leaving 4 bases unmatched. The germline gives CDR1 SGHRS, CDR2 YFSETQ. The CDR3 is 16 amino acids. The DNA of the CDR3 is TGCGCCAGCAGCCCGAGACTAGCGGGAGGGCAAGAGACCCAGTACTTC. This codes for CASSPRLAGGQETQYF.

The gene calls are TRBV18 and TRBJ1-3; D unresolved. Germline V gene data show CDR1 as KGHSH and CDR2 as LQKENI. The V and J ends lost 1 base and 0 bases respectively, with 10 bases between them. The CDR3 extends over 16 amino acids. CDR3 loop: CASSPLEARSGNTIYF. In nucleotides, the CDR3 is TGTGCCAGCTCACCACTAGAAGCGCGCTCTGGAAACACCATATATTTT.

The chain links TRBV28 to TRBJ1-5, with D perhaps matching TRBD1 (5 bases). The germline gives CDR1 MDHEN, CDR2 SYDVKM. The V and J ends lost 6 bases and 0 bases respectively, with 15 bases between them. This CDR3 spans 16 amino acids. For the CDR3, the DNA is TGTGCCAGCAGGACTACGGACATTTATAGCAATCAGCCCCAGCATTTT. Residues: CASRTTDIYSNQPQHF.

CDR3 protein: CASSLVGVSAYEQYF. DNA of the CDR3: TGTGCCAGCAGCTTAGTGGGAGTTTCGGCCTACGAGCAGTACTTC. The rearrangement links TRBV7-8 to TRBJ2-7, with D perhaps TRBD2 (5 bases). The CDR3 totals 15 residues. Trimming removed 1 base from V and 2 bases from J, with 12 bases in between. Germline CDR1 reads SGHVS; CDR2 reads FQNEAQ. Based on the CDR3 plus reference TRBV7-8 and TRBJ2-7, the full variable domain is GAGVSQSPRYKVAKRGQDVALRCDPISGHVSLFWYQQALGQGPEFLTYFQNEAQLDKSGLPSDRFFAERPEGSVSTLKIQRTQQEDSAVYLCASSLVGVSAYEQYFGPGTRLTVT.

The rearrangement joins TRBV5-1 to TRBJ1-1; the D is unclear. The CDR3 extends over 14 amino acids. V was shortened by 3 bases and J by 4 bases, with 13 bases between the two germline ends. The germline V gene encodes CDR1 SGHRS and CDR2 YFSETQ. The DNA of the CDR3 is TGCGCCAGCAGCTCATCGGTAGGGTCCACTGAAGCTTTCTTT. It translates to CASSSSVGSTEAFF.

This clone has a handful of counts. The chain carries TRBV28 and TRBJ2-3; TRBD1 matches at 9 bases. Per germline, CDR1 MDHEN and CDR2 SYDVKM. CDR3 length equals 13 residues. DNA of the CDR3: TGTGCTAACAGGGGGCAAGGCACAGATACGCAGTATTTT. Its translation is CANRGQGTDTQYF.

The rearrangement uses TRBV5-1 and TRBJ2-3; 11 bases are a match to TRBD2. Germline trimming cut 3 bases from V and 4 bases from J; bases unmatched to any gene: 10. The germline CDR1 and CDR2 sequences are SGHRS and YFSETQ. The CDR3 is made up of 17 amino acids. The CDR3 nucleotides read TGCGCCAGCAGCTCATCCCCTCTAGCGGGAGGAGCAGATACGCAGTATTTT. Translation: CASSSSPLAGGADTQYF.

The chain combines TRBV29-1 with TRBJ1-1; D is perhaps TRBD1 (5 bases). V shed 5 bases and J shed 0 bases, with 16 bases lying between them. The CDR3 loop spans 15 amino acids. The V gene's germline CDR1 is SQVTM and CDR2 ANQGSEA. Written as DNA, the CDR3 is TGCAGCGTTAACCGGGACCCAAGTATGAACACTGAAGCTTTCTTT. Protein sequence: CSVNRDPSMNTEAFF.